The 14 T cell receptor beta chains reported below all come from one sample, sequenced in a study of shared T cell receptors in the human thymus. Sequencing used immunoSEQ multiplex PCR; TCRdb keeps in-frame clones, though not all of them. The sample lists under 450,000 clones; 95% were seen once. Source material: thymocytes. Source of these receptors: a human donor.

The chain uses TRBV5-1 and TRBJ2-3; 8 bases agree with TRBD2. The CDR3 has 20 residues. V shed 0 bases, J shed 3 bases, and the junction held 18 bases outside the gene matches. The V gene's germline CDR1 is SGHRS and CDR2 YFSETQ. CDR3 nucleotides: TGCGCCAGCAGCTTGGGCAGGGAGGTCAAGCGGGAGCCTCAGACAGATACGCAGTATTTT. Protein: CASSLGREVKREPQTDTQYF.

The J gene is TRBJ2-7, the V gene TRBV2; D is perhaps TRBD1 (6 bases). V was pared by 7 bases and J by 2 bases, with 12 bases between. Germline lookup yields CDR1 SNHLY and CDR2 FYNNEI. The CDR3 totals 13 residues. The CDR3 sequence is CASTGQGTYEQYF. CDR3 DNA sequence: TGTGCCAGCACGGGCCAGGGGACCTACGAGCAGTACTTC.

V gene TRBV9 combines with J gene TRBJ2-1; D not resolved. The CDR3 covers 18 residues. V lost 4 bases, J lost 4 bases, and 24 bases lay in between. The germline V gene has CDR1 SGDLS and CDR2 YYNGEE. In nucleotides, the CDR3 is TGTGCCAGCAGCCAAACGGCGGAGCGTTCAGCAGATTACAATGAGCAGTTCTTC. This sequence encodes CASSQTAERSADYNEQFF.

This rearrangement joins TRBV4-2 to TRBJ2-1; the match to TRBD1 covers 7 bases. In germline, CDR1 is LGHNA, CDR2 YNFKEQ. The CDR3 consists of 16 residues. The V and J ends lost 0 bases and 10 bases, in that order; junction bases with no gene match: 12. The CDR3 bases are TGTGCCAGCAGCCAAGATGAGGGGGCTCTGGGTGTCGAGCAGTTCTTC. As protein: CASSQDEGALGVEQFF.

The chain joins TRBV11-2 to TRBJ2-5; perhaps D is TRBD1 or TRBD2 (5 bases each). Germline V gene lookup returns CDR1 SGHAT and CDR2 FQNNGV. The CDR3 spans 18 residues. Trimming removed 7 bases at V and 6 bases at J, with 30 bases between. The DNA for the CDR3 is TGTGCCAGCACTGACCCGGGGACGAGTTCTGTGCCCTGGAAGACCCAGTACTTC. Its protein product is CASTDPGTSSVPWKTQYF. Based on the CDR3 plus reference TRBV11-2 and TRBJ2-5, the full variable domain is EAGVAQSPRYKIIEKRQSVAFWCNPISGHATLYWYQQILGQGPKLLIQFQNNGVVDDSQLPKDRFSAERLKGVDSTLKIQPAKLEDSAVYLCASTDPGTSSVPWKTQYFGPGTRLLVL.

The gene calls are TRBV9 and TRBJ2-3; perhaps TRBD2 as D (5 bases). This CDR3 has 12 amino acids. Germline V gene sequence: CDR1 SGDLS, CDR2 YYNGEE. Trimming took off 0 bases at V and 6 bases at J, with 5 bases between the two ends. The chain's CDR3 is CASSVGGDTQYF. The CDR3 DNA reads TGTGCCAGCAGCGTAGGAGGGGATACGCAGTATTTT. Looking up the rest from reference TRBV9 and TRBJ2-3 gives the full variable domain: DSGVTQTPKHLITATGQRVTLRCSPRSGDLSVYWYQQSLDQGLQFLIQYYNGEERAKGNILERFSAQQFPDLHSELNLSSLELGDSALYFCASSVGGDTQYFGPGTRLTVL.

The chain employs TRBV27 and TRBJ2-1; D gene unclear. Trimming removed 4 bases from V and 4 bases from J, with 11 bases in between. The CDR3 sequence is 14 residues long. Germline-derived CDR1 and CDR2 are MNHEY and SMNVEV (reference sequence). The CDR3 spells CASSSGFGYNEQFF. The CDR3 region has the DNA TGTGCCAGCAGTTCTGGATTCGGGTACAATGAGCAGTTCTTC.

V and J are TRBV6-5 and TRBJ2-3; D perhaps matches TRBD2 (6 bases). The V end lost 8 bases, the J end lost 2 bases, and 11 bases lay between the germline ends. In germline, CDR1 is MNHEY, CDR2 SVGAGI. CDR3 length: 13 amino acids. The CDR3 loop is CASHCGDTDTQYF. The CDR3 region has the DNA TGTGCCAGCCATTGCGGGGACACAGATACGCAGTATTTT.

The chain combines TRBV4-2 with TRBJ2-7; D is perhaps TRBD2 (5 bases). The CDR3 has 17 residues. Germline V gene lookup returns CDR1 LGHNA and CDR2 YNFKEQ. V lost 5 bases and J lost 4, with 24 bases in between. The CDR3: CASSKRVSLDTSYEQYF. In nucleotides, the CDR3 is TGTGCCAGCAGCAAGAGGGTGAGTTTAGACACGTCTTACGAGCAGTACTTC.

V is TRBV18 and J is TRBJ2-2; D not certain. This CDR3 region has 13 residues. Germline CDR1 KGHSH, CDR2 LQKENI. The ends were cut back, 5 bases at V and 2 bases at J, with 6 bases in the middle. The CDR3: CASSGTNTGELFF. CDR3 DNA sequence: TGTGCCAGCTCAGGTACCAACACCGGGGAGCTGTTTTTT.

CDR3 sequence (DNA): TGCGCCAGCAGCCAAGCTGAGAGGTCGAGTGATACGCAGTATTTT. Protein sequence: CASSQAERSSDTQYF. V and J are TRBV4-3 and TRBJ2-3; D unclear. Trimming left V 1 base short and J 6 bases short, with 14 bases between. Germline CDR1 LGHNA, CDR2 YSLEER. The CDR3 has 15 amino acids.

CDR3 sequence (DNA): TGTGCCAGCAGCCCGGGACTAGGCACAGATACGCAGTATTTT. This encodes CASSPGLGTDTQYF. The genes are TRBV7-6 and TRBJ2-3; TRBD2 matches 8 bases. The germline V gene has CDR1 SGHVS and CDR2 FNYEAQ. V shed 5 bases and J 1 base; nucleotides not matched to a gene: 2. This CDR3 region has 14 residues.

There are a few counts of this clone. The V gene is TRBV6-5, the J gene TRBJ1-3; D not resolved. The CDR3 runs 12 residues. CDR1 and CDR2 (germline): MNHEY, SVGAGI. V gave up 7 bases and J gave up 1 base, with 5 bases separating them. The CDR3 loop is CASKSSGNTIYF. The CDR3 bases are TGTGCCAGCAAAAGTTCTGGAAACACCATATATTTT.

This chain joins TRBV7-2 and TRBJ1-4; D is perhaps TRBD1 (5 bases). CDR1 is SGHTA and CDR2 is FQGNSA in the germline V gene. The V end was cut by 5 bases, the J end by 5 bases, with 9 bases between. This CDR3 has 13 amino acids. The DNA of the CDR3 is TGTGCCAGCAGCCCCGGACAAAATGAAAAACTGTTTTTT. This encodes CASSPGQNEKLFF.